The entry below gives a single T cell receptor beta chain sequence along with its context. There are 13 residues in the CDR3. Germline-derived CDR1 and CDR2 are MNHEY and SVGAGI. The germline V and J ends were trimmed by 4 bases and 7 bases, with 14 bases remaining between them. The protocol was immunoSEQ multiplex PCR, while the TCRdb copy is restricted to in-frame clones and leaves out a portion. The sample comprises tens of thousands of clones, 93% of which are singletons, and roughly 7.7% rests with the top ten. This entry belongs to a study of T cells in localized non-small cell lung cancer. The chain employs TRBV6-5 and TRBJ2-7; TRBD1 might be the D (6 bases). The clonotype comes from a female donor older than 55 with stage I lung adenocarcinoma. Sequencing used peripheral blood, obtained before any cancer treatment. The CDR3 protein is CASSSGVTWEQYF. Written as DNA, the CDR3 is TGTGCCAGCAGTTCAGGGGTGACATGGGAGCAGTACTTC.